The present T cell receptor (beta chain) was sequenced within a study of blood T cells in healthy people across ages. Whole-study context: Capture via template switching afforded approximately one barcoded beta molecule per two T cells.

Each sample used at least 7 million PBMCs. On this clonotype: Its antigen is not identified. One end of the junction fails to match germline, which may point to a read error.

Through a sample-barcoded 5' primer and a J-beta primer mix, a second PCR was run for about 6 to 11 cycles. MiXCR, applied by TCRdb to the 5' RACE reads, yields one record per CDR3 protein. The profile shows roughly 1.4 million distinct CDR3 sequences, roughly 60% of them singletons. Regarding the study as a whole: Whereas aged donors had fewer naive CD4+ cells, long-lived donors had more of them and higher diversity.

CDR3 length: 15 amino acids. CDR1 and CDR2 (germline): SQVTM, ANQGSEA. The chain carries TRBV29-1 and TRBJ2-7, with D tentatively TRBD1 or TRBD2 (6 bases each). The sequence derives from a young man in good health. Sequencing was done on a sample of blood. The CDR3 DNA follows: TGCAGCGTGGGGGGCAGGCCTTCCTACTCCGACGAGCAGTACTTC. Its translation: CSVGGRPSYSDEQYF.